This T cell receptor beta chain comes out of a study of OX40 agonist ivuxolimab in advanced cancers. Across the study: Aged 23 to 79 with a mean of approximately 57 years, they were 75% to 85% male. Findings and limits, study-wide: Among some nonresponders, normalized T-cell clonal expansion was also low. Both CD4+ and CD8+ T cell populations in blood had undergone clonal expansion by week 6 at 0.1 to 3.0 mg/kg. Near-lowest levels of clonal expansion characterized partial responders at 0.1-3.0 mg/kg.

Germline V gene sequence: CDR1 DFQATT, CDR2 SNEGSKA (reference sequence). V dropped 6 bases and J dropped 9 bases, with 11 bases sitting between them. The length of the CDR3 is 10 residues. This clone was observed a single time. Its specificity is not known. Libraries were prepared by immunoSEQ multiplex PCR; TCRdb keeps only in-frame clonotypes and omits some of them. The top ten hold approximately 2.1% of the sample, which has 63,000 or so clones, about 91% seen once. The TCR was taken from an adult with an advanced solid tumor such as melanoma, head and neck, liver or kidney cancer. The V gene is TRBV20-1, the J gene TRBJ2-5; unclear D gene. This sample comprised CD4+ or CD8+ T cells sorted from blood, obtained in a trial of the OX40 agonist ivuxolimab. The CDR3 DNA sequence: TGCAGTGCCTCGTGGGTCGCCCAGTACTTC. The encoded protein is CSASWVAQYF.